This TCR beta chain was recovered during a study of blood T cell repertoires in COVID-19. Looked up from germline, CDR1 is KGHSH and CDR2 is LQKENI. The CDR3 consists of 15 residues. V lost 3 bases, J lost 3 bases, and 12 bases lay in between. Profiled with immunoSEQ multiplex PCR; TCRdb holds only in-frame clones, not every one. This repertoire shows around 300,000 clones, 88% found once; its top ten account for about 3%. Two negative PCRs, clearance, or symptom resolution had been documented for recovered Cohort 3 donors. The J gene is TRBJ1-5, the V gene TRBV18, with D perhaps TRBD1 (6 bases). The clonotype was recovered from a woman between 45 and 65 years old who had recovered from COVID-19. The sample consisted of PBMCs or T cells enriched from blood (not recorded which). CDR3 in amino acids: CASSPIQGDNQPQHF. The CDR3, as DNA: TGTGCCAGCTCACCGATACAGGGCGACAATCAGCCCCAGCATTTT.